This passage covers 3 T cell receptor beta chains from one sample sequenced in a study of blood T cells in healthy people across ages. A J-beta primer mix and a sample-barcoded 5' primer were used in a second PCR of roughly 6 to 12 cycles. TCRdb independently ran MiXCR on the 5' RACE reads; one entry per CDR3 protein. Here the sample spans roughly 1,500,000 distinct CDR3 sequences, around 36% being singletons. Sequenced: blood. These TCRs come from a woman in her twenties or thirties in good health.

This CDR3 is CASSLMSFDEQYF. CDR3 nucleotide sequence: TGTGCCAGCAGCTTAATGTCTTTCGACGAGCAGTACTTC. The chain recombines TRBV7-9 with TRBJ2-5; D unclear. The DNA end is a closer match to TRBJ2-7, so the J assignment may be wrong. Germline CDR1 reads SEHNR; CDR2 reads FQNEAQ (reference sequence). The CDR3 covers 13 residues.

The sample holds a few counts of this clonotype. The V and J genes are TRBV20-1 and TRBJ2-7, with TRBD1 matching over 7 bases. Germline V CDR1 and CDR2: DFQATT, SNEGSKA (reference sequence). The CDR3 loop spans 12 amino acids. V was clipped by 6 bases and J by 3 bases; unmatched bases: 5. This CDR3 is CSAPQGVYEQYF. CDR3 in DNA: TGCAGTGCCCCCCAGGGGGTCTACGAGCAGTACTTC.

This clonotype was observed a few times. The V and J genes are TRBV3-1 and TRBJ2-7; D is ambiguous. Trimming cost V 1 base and J 6 bases, with 16 bases left between them. The CDR3 spans 15 residues. Germline CDR1 is LGHDT and CDR2 is YNNKEL (reference sequence). Here the CDR3 DNA reads TGTGCCAGCAGCCAAGGCCCATCTGGGGAAAGCGAGCAGTACTTC. Encoded protein: CASSQGPSGESEQYF.